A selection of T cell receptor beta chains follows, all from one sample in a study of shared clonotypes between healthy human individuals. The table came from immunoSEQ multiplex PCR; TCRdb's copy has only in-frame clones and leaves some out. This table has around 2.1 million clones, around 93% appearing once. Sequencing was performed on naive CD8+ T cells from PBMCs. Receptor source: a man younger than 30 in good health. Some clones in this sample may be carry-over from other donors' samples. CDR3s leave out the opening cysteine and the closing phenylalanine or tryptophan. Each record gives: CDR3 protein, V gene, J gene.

ASKHGEGFEQY	TRBV2	TRBJ2-7
ASSLQDRAYEQY	TRBV7-9	TRBJ2-7
ASSPGDLSYEQY	TRBV5-4	TRBJ2-7
ASSQEQAGTSGRSEQY	TRBV4-1	TRBJ2-7
ATSIDRNSYEQY	TRBV15	TRBJ2-7
ASSFSDNSYEQY	TRBV7-9	TRBJ2-7
ASSLGLAGGLEQY	TRBV5-8	TRBJ2-7
ASSFPPGGTYEQY	TRBV28	TRBJ2-7
ASSLLGQEVGNQPQH	TRBV28	TRBJ1-5
ASSVATDQPQH	TRBV9	TRBJ1-5
ASSIGGRETYEQY	TRBV19	TRBJ2-7
ASSVGRGEQY	TRBV9	TRBJ2-7
ASSPLRTGVYNEQF	TRBV9	TRBJ2-1
SAKETIHEQF	TRBV29-1	TRBJ2-1
ASSHGQGNYGYT	TRBV7-9	TRBJ1-2
ASRAAGNTEAF	TRBV6-6	TRBJ1-1
ASSSPPRTPQETQY	TRBV7-2	TRBJ2-5
ASRNGPSSYEQY	TRBV6-6	TRBJ2-7
ATSLGGQGSYEQY	TRBV15	TRBJ2-7
ASSLSGTRYGYT	TRBV27	TRBJ1-2
ASSSAGTGHTYEQY	TRBV27	TRBJ2-7
ASSSPTSGTFGNNEQF	TRBV7-3	TRBJ2-1
ASSLVLGWGSTDTQY	TRBV7-8	TRBJ2-3
ASSQVEGTEAF	TRBV4-3	TRBJ1-1
ASSPRPAAELYEQY	TRBV4-3	TRBJ2-7